Following are 11 T cell receptor beta chains from one sample sequenced in a study of cytomegalovirus exposure and HLA in healthy donors. The PCR had 60 Vbeta and 13 Jbeta primers. Data came from immunoSEQ multiplex PCR; TCRdb stores just in-frame clones and leaves some out. The sample contains 85,000 to 120,000 clones, roughly three quarters of which appear only once. Specimen: PBMCs. The receptors were sampled from a male donor in good health and CMV-seropositive.

The gene calls are TRBV15 and TRBJ2-3; the D gene is possibly TRBD2 (6 bases). The CDR3 has 17 amino acids. The germline gives CDR1 LNHNV, CDR2 YYDKDF (reference sequence). Trimming removed 0 bases from V and 3 bases from J, with 16 bases in between. The CDR3 loop is CATSRDFSGSGTDTQYF. The CDR3 DNA follows: TGTGCCACCAGCAGAGATTTTTCCGGGAGCGGGACAGATACGCAGTATTTT.

The J gene is TRBJ2-7, the V gene TRBV28; D might be TRBD1 (6 bases). The CDR3 covers 18 residues. The V gene lost 7 bases and the J gene lost 0 bases, with 25 bases spanning the gap. Per the germline V gene, CDR1 is MDHEN and CDR2 is SYDVKM. CDR3 sequence reads: CASIGIEWGPRGSYEQYF. The CDR3 nucleotides read TGTGCCAGCATCGGGATAGAGTGGGGGCCCAGGGGCTCCTACGAGCAGTACTTC.

This sequence joins TRBV9 and TRBJ2-1; TRBD2 matches 9 bases. CDR3 length: 15 amino acids. V lost 0 bases to trimming and J lost 3 bases; unmatched junction nucleotides: 1. Germline V lookup: CDR1 SGDLS, CDR2 YYNGEE. CDR3 DNA sequence: TGTGCCAGCAGCGTAGCTAGCGGGATCTACAATGAGCAGTTCTTC. This encodes CASSVASGIYNEQFF.

The chain carries TRBV28 and TRBJ2-5; tentatively, D is TRBD2 (5 bases). The CDR3 length is 14 residues. The germline V gene encodes CDR1 MDHEN and CDR2 SYDVKM. Trimming stripped 6 bases from V and 1 base from J, with 12 bases between. The CDR3 reads CASSSHGIQETQYF. In nucleotides, the CDR3 is TGTGCCAGCAGCTCTCACGGGATCCAAGAGACCCAGTACTTC.

This chain joins TRBV19 and TRBJ2-5, with 9 bases that match TRBD1. This CDR3 has 16 residues. Trimming cost V 5 bases and J 1 base; bases outside gene matches: 8. The germline V gene has CDR1 LNHDA and CDR2 SQIVND (reference sequence). The CDR3 protein is CASSFSGTGFQETQYF. CDR3 DNA sequence: TGTGCCAGTAGTTTCTCCGGGACAGGGTTCCAAGAGACCCAGTACTTC.

The chain combines TRBV7-6 with TRBJ2-7; 8 positions match TRBD2. The CDR3 sequence is 15 residues long. Germline V gives CDR1 SGHVS, CDR2 FNYEAQ. Trimming took 0 bases from V and 7 from J; bases not matched to a gene: 8. Here the CDR3 DNA reads TGTGCCAGCAGCTTAGCGCCCAGCGGGAGAGGAGAGCAGTACTTC. Its translation is CASSLAPSGRGEQYF.

In this sample, this clone turned up a few times. The chain combines TRBV7-3 with TRBJ2-1; 9 bases line up with TRBD2. The CDR3 covers 14 residues. V was clipped by 5 bases and J by 7 bases; unmatched bases: 6. From germline, CDR1 is SGHTA and CDR2 FQGTGA. The CDR3 nucleotides are TGTGCCAGCAGCCGACTAGCGGAGACGAATGAGCAGTTCTTC. Its translation is CASSRLAETNEQFF.

The chain uses TRBV6-4 and TRBJ2-4; 9 nucleotides agree with TRBD1. Germline CDR1 is MRHNA and CDR2 is SNTAGT. V shed 6 bases, J shed 0 bases, and the junction held 9 bases outside the gene matches. The CDR3 covers 17 residues. The CDR3 region has the DNA TGTGCCAGCAGGGGGGACAGGGATATGCTAGCCAAAAACATTCAGTACTTC. Protein sequence: CASRGDRDMLAKNIQYF.

The gene calls are TRBV19 and TRBJ2-7, with 10 bases lining up with TRBD1. Germline CDR1 reads LNHDA; CDR2 reads SQIVND (reference sequence). The V and J ends lost 5 bases and 3 bases, in that order; junction bases with no gene match: 7. This CDR3 is built from 15 residues. CDR3 region: CASSVIRDRGYEQYF. CDR3 bases: TGTGCCAGTAGTGTAATCCGGGACAGGGGCTACGAGCAGTACTTC.

The V call is TRBV28, the J call TRBJ2-3; no reliable D call. CDR1 and CDR2 (germline): MDHEN, SYDVKM. V lost 6 bases and J 4 bases, leaving 14 bases between the germline ends. This CDR3 spans 14 amino acids. In DNA form, the CDR3 reads TGTGCCAGCAGAAACGGAGCCCCCCCAGATACGCAGTATTTT. It translates to CASRNGAPPDTQYF. The entire variable domain, with the rest obtained from reference TRBV28 and TRBJ2-3, is as follows: DVKVTQSSRYLVKRTGEKVFLECVQDMDHENMFWYRQDPGLGLRLIYFSYDVKMKEKGDIPEGYSVSREKKERFSLILESASTNQTSMYLCASRNGAPPDTQYFGPGTRLTVL.

The chain carries TRBV4-1 and TRBJ2-6; no definite D call. V was trimmed by 5 bases and J by 0 bases, leaving 11 bases between them. The CDR3 totals 16 residues. Germline CDR1 MGHRA, CDR2 YSYEKL. In nucleotides, the CDR3 is TGCGCCAGCAGCACTGAAGCCCGCTCTGGGGCCAACGTCCTGACTTTC. This gives the protein CASSTEARSGANVLTF.